This is a list of T cell receptor beta chains from one sample in a study of human T cells and chemical hapten exposure. In TCRdb, the RACE reads were re-called with MiXCR into one record per CDR3 protein. The data contain approximately 400,000 distinct CDR3 sequences, 4% to 6% of them singletons. The sequencing here drew on whole blood, taken in connection with sensitization to the hapten diphenylcyclopropenone (DPC). The receptors come from a woman between 45 and 65 years old with alopecia areata. Some clones in this sample may be carry-over from other donors' samples. Both conserved end residues are part of each CDR3. A D gene is named only where the DNA matches it firmly. Only some rows state a clone size, as once, few, many or a class for expanded clones.

v_call	d_call	clone_size	j_call	cdr3_aa	cdr3_nt
TRBV7-2	.	many	TRBJ2-2	CASSLLAGPYTGELFF	TGTGCCAGCAGCTTATTGGCAGGGCCTTACACCGGGGAGCTGTTTTTT
TRBV6-2/TRBV6-3	.	many	TRBJ1-5	CASSPPNQPQHF	TGTGCCAGCAGCCCTCCGAATCAGCCCCAGCATTTT
TRBV12-3/TRBV12-4	.	many	TRBJ2-2	CASTFSGNTGELFF	TGTGCCAGCACCTTTAGCGGGAACACCGGGGAGCTGTTTTTT
TRBV12-3/TRBV12-4	TRBD1	.	TRBJ2-7	CASSLQGIRGTYEQYF	TGTGCCAGTTCGCTACAGGGGATACGAGGGACCTACGAGCAGTACTTC
TRBV27	.	few	TRBJ2-7	CASSFSGQVYEQYF	TGTGCCAGCAGTTTCTCCGGACAAGTCTACGAGCAGTACTTC
TRBV29-1	.	many	TRBJ1-1	CSVDLGGVEAFF	TGCAGCGTTGATTTGGGAGGGGTTGAAGCTTTCTTT
TRBV29-1	TRBD1	many	TRBJ1-5	CSAGQGRDQPQHF	TGCAGCGCCGGACAGGGGAGGGATCAGCCCCAGCATTTT
TRBV5-1	.	many	TRBJ2-5	CASSPTRLATQETQYF	TGCGCCAGCAGCCCTACCCGGCTAGCGACCCAAGAGACCCAGTACTTC
TRBV18	.	few	TRBJ2-1	CASSPRSGASGEQFF	TGTGCCAGCTCACCACGCTCGGGAGCATCCGGTGAGCAGTTCTTC
TRBV5-1	TRBD2	many	TRBJ2-7	CASSLAGGPGEQYF	TGCGCCAGCTCCCTAGCGGGAGGGCCGGGAGAGCAGTACTTC
TRBV9	TRBD2	few	TRBJ2-3	CASSVAGGVGTDTQYF	TGTGCCAGCAGCGTAGCGGGGGGTGTGGGCACAGATACGCAGTATTTT
TRBV2	TRBD2	few	TRBJ2-1	CASSASGENEQFF	TGTGCCAGCAGCGCTAGCGGGGAAAATGAGCAGTTCTTC
TRBV5-1	TRBD2	few	TRBJ2-3	CASSPSGTSGSWTDTQYF	TGCGCCAGCAGCCCCTCCGGGACTAGCGGGAGTTGGACAGATACGCAGTATTTT
TRBV12-3/TRBV12-4	.	.	TRBJ1-1	CASSFDLNTEAFF	TGTGCCAGCAGTTTCGATTTGAACACTGAAGCTTTCTTT
TRBV4-1	TRBD2	many	TRBJ2-5	CASSQVLAGAPQETQYF	TGCGCCAGCAGCCAAGTATTAGCGGGGGCCCCCCAAGAGACCCAGTACTTC
TRBV11-2	.	many	TRBJ2-3	CASSLGTLGTDTQYF	TGTGCCAGCAGCTTAGGGACCCTTGGCACAGATACGCAGTATTTT
TRBV7-9	TRBD1	many	TRBJ2-5	CASSYDRASTQYF	TGTGCCAGCAGCTACGACAGGGCTTCGACCCAGTACTTC
TRBV11-2	.	few	TRBJ2-3	CASSLLGSADTQYF	TGTGCCAGCAGCTTACTCGGGAGCGCAGATACGCAGTATTTT
TRBV4-2	TRBD1	few	TRBJ2-3	CASSLQNRGADTQYF	TGTGCCAGCAGCCTGCAGAACAGGGGGGCAGATACGCAGTATTTT
TRBV12-3/TRBV12-4	.	.	TRBJ2-5	CASSLLVGVPETQYF	TGTGCCAGCAGTTTATTGGTGGGGGTCCCAGAGACCCAGTACTTC
TRBV12-3/TRBV12-4	TRBD1	.	TRBJ1-5	CASSLGAGGPGVHF	TGTGCCAGCAGTTTAGGAGCAGGGGGACCCGGAGTGCATTTT
TRBV20-1	TRBD1	.	TRBJ1-6	CSARGQGEGSPLHF	TGCAGTGCTAGAGGTCAGGGGGAAGGTTCACCCCTCCACTTT
TRBV3-1	.	many	TRBJ2-2	CASSQDGRGLTGELFF	TGTGCCAGCAGCCAAGATGGTAGGGGTCTTACCGGGGAGCTGTTTTTT
TRBV7-2	.	many	TRBJ1-2	CASSAEVGYGYTF	TGTGCCAGCAGCGCTGAAGTAGGCTATGGCTACACCTTC
TRBV5-1	TRBD1	many	TRBJ1-2	CASSSSGTGNYGYTF	TGCGCCAGCAGCTCATCCGGGACAGGGAACTATGGCTACACCTTC